The source of this T cell receptor beta chain is a study of blood T cell repertoires in COVID-19. Looking at the study overall: The samples span acute and convalescent COVID-19 from the United States, Italy and Spain. PBMCs, B-cell-depleted T cells, or T cells were the source of the cDNA or gDNA that made up the material.

This clone was counted between two and nine times. Per the germline V gene, CDR1 is SNHLY and CDR2 is FYNNEI. The CDR3 length is 14 residues. V gave up 5 bases and J gave up 4 bases, with 14 bases separating them. Per the study methods: Estimation of nucleated cell counts was performed using reference gene primer amplification. The protocol was immunoSEQ multiplex PCR, while the TCRdb copy is restricted to in-frame clones and leaves out a portion. The V and J calls and clone size are taken from that table; D and trimming were inferred from the DNA. The sample lists under 300,000 clones; under 85% were seen once.

The sequencing sample was made of peripheral blood. The sequence was obtained from a woman in her 40s with active or convalescent COVID-19. J is TRBJ1-1 and V is TRBV2; weak D call: TRBD1 (6 bases). This chain's CDR3 is CASSQQGMATEAFF. The CDR3 DNA follows: TGTGCCAGCAGTCAACAGGGTATGGCCACTGAAGCTTTCTTT.